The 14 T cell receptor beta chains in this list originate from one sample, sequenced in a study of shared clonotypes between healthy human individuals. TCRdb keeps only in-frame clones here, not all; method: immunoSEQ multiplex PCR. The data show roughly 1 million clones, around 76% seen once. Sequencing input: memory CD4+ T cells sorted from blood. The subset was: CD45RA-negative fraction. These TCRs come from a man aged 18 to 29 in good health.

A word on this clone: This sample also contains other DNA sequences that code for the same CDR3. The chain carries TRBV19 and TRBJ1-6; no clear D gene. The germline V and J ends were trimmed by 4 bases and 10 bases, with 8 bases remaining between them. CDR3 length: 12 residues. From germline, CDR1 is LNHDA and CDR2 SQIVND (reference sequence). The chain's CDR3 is CASSTPGSPLHF. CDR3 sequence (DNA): TGTGCCAGTAGTACCCCGGGATCACCCCTCCACTTT.

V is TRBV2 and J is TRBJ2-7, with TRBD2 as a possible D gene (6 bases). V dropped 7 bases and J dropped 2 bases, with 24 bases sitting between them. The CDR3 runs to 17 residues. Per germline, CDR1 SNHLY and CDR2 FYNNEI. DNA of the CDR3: TGTGCCAGCAAAAGATTCCACGGGACTCTGGATACCTACGAGCAGTACTTC. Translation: CASKRFHGTLDTYEQYF.

CDR3 protein: CASSRAGVSTDTQYF. Here the CDR3 DNA reads TGTGCCAGCAGCCGAGCGGGAGTTAGCACAGATACGCAGTATTTT. The gene calls are TRBV5-4 and TRBJ2-3, with TRBD2 identical over 8 bases. The CDR3 runs to 15 residues. Germline loops: CDR1 SGHNT, CDR2 YYREEE (reference sequence). V gave up 4 bases and J gave up 0 bases; unmatched junction bases: 4.

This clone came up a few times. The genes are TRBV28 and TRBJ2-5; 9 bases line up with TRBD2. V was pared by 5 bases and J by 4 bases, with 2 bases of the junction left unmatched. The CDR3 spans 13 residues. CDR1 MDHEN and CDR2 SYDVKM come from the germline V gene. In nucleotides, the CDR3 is TGTGCCAGCAGTCCTAGCGGGGTAGAGACCCAGTACTTC. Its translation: CASSPSGVETQYF.

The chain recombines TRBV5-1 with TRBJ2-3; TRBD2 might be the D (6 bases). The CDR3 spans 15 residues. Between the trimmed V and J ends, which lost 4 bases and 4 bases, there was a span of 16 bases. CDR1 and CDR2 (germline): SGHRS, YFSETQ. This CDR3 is CASSVSGGAADTQYF. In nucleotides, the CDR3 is TGCGCCAGCAGCGTATCAGGCGGGGCGGCAGATACGCAGTATTTT.

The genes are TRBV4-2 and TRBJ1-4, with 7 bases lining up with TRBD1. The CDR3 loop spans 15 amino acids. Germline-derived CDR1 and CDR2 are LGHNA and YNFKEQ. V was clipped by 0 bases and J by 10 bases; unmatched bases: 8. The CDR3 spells CASSQEPGQAAKLFF. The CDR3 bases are TGTGCCAGCAGCCAAGAACCCGGACAGGCGGCAAAACTGTTTTTT.

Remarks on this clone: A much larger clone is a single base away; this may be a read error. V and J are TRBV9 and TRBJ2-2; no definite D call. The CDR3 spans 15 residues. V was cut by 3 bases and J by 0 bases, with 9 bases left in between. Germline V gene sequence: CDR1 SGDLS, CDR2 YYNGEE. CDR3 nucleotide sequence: TGTGCCAGCAGCGGAACTTCAGCGAACACCGGGGAGCTGTTTTTT. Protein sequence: CASSGTSANTGELFF. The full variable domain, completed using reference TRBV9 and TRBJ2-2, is DSGVTQTPKHLITATGQRVTLRCSPRSGDLSVYWYQQSLDQGLQFLIQYYNGEERAKGNILERFSAQQFPDLHSELNLSSLELGDSALYFCASSGTSANTGELFFGEGSRLTVL.

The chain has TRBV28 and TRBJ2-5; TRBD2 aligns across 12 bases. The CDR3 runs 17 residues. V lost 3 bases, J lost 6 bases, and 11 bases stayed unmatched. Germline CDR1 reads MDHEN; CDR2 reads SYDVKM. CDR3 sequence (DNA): TGTGCCAGCAGTTTCCGAGGACTAGCGGGGAAGTTTCAGACCCAGTACTTC. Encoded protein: CASSFRGLAGKFQTQYF.

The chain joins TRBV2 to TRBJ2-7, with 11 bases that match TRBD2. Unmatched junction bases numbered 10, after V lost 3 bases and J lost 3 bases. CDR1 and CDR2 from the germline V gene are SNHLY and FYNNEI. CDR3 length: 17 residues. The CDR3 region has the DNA TGTGCCAGCAGTGACGTTGGGGGACTAGCGGACGACTACGAGCAGTACTTC. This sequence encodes CASSDVGGLADDYEQYF.

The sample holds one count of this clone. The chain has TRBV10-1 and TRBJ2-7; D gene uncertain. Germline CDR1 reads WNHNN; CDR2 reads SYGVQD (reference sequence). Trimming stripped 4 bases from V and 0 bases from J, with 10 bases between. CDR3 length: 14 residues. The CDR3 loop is CASSAGTSSYEQYF. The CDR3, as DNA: TGCGCCAGCAGTGCCGGAACTTCCTCCTACGAGCAGTACTTC.

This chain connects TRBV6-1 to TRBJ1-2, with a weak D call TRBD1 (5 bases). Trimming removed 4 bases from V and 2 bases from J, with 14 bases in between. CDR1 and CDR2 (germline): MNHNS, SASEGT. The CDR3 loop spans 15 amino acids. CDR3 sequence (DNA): TGTGCCAGCAGTGCGATGGGGACGGCGAACTATGGCTACACCTTC. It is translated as CASSAMGTANYGYTF.

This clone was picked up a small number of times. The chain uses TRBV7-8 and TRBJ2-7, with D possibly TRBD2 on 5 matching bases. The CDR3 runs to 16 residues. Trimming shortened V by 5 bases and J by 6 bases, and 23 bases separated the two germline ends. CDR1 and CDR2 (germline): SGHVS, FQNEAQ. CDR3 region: CASSVSSRGTGGEQYF. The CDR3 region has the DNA TGTGCCAGCAGCGTTAGTAGCCGGGGTACGGGCGGCGAGCAGTACTTC.

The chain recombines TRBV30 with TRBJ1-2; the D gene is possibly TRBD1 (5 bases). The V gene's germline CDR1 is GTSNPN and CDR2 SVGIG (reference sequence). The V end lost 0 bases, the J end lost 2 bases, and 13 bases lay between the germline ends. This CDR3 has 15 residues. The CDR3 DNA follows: TGTGCCTGGAGTGTACAGGCAGCCAAAAACTATGGCTACACCTTC. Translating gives CAWSVQAAKNYGYTF. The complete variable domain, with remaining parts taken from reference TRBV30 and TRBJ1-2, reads SQTIHQWPATLVQPVGSPLSLECTVEGTSNPNLYWYRQAAGRGLQLLFYSVGIGQISSEVPQNLSASRPQDRQFILSSKKLLLSDSGFYLCAWSVQAAKNYGYTFGSGTRLTVV.

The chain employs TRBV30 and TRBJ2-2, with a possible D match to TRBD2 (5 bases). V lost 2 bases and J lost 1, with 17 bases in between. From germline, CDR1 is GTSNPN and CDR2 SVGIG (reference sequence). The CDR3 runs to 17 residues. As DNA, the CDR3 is TGTGCCTGGAGTCCCCGGGGAGTTCGCGAGAACACCGGGGAGCTGTTTTTT. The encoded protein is CAWSPRGVRENTGELFF.